This T cell receptor (beta chain) was sequenced during a study of blood T cell repertoires in COVID-19. Across the whole study: Whether acute or convalescent, the COVID-19 samples came from the United States, Italy and Spain.

The V gene's germline CDR1 is SGHRS and CDR2 YFSETQ. The CDR3 covers 17 residues. V gave up 4 bases and J gave up 8 bases; unmatched junction bases: 15. This table comes from immunoSEQ multiplex PCR, and its TCRdb copy is limited to in-frame clones, with some not included. Of roughly 200,000 clones in the sample, approximately 90% were seen once. Input material: peripheral blood. The chain couples TRBV5-1 to TRBJ2-1; 10 bases agree with TRBD2. This clonotype originated in an elderly man with acute or convalescent COVID-19. The CDR3 nucleotides read TGCGCCAGCAGCCCCCGGGGAGCGGGAGGGCCTGCGGATGAGCAGTTCTTC. Protein product: CASSPRGAGGPADEQFF.